The rows below give T cell receptor beta chains drawn from one sample of a study of CD8+CD57+ T cells in acquired aplastic anemia. TCRdb re-derived calls from the reads in MiXCR, one entry per CDR3 protein. The repertoire includes roughly 280,000 distinct CDR3 sequences, approximately 58% of them detected once, and around 1.3% sits in the top ten. The sequenced sample consisted of sorted CD4+, CD8+, or CD8+CD57+ T cells (not recorded which) from PBMCs. The receptors stem from a human donor with aplastic anemia. Both conserved end residues are part of each CDR3. D genes are given only for firm matches. Size tells how often a clone was seen (once, few, many) or the class of an expanded clone, and some rows leave it out.

abundance	d_gene	len	v_gene	j_gene	CDR3nt	CDR3aa
-	-	16	TRBV5-1	TRBJ1-4	TGCGCCAGCAGCTTGGAACTAGTGGGCGCATTAGAAAAACTGTTTTTT	CASSLELVGALEKLFF
many	-	17	TRBV5-1	TRBJ1-3	TGCGCCAGCAGCTTAGGCGGCAGGCCAGACTCTGGAAACACCATATATTTT	CASSLGGRPDSGNTIYF
-	-	13	TRBV10-3	TRBJ2-1	TGTGCCATCAGTGACCCAACCCGGAATGAGCAGTTCTTC	CAISDPTRNEQFF
-	-	12	TRBV2	TRBJ1-2	TGTGCCAGCGCCGGACGGGGGCGGGGCTACACCTTC	CASAGRGRGYTF
-	-	12	TRBV6-5	TRBJ1-1	TGTGCCAGCAGGACAGAGAACACTGAAGCTTTCTTC	CASRTENTEAFF
-	-	15	TRBV25-1	TRBJ1-2	TGTGCCAGCAGTGAATCAGACAGACTTAACTATGGCTACACCTTC	CASSESDRLNYGYTF
many	TRBD2	15	TRBV14	TRBJ2-2	TGTGCCAGCAGCCAAGGGCGGGGGAAGACCGGGGAGCTGTTTTTT	CASSQGRGKTGELFF
many	-	13	TRBV6-5	TRBJ1-6	TGTGCCAGCAGAATAGCCGGGAATTCACCCCTCCACTTT	CASRIAGNSPLHF
-	-	18	TRBV7-3	TRBJ2-3	TGTGCCAGCAGCTTAGCAGGGGGAGGGCTTCCGAGCACAGATACGCAGTGTTTT	CASSLAGGGLPSTDTQCF
-	TRBD1	13	TRBV25-1	TRBJ2-3	TGTGCTAGAGATTCAGGGGGTCCAGATACGCAGTATTTT	CARDSGGPDTQYF
-	TRBD1	15	TRBV15	TRBJ1-1	TGTGCCACCAGCAGAGCGGGACAGGAGAACACTGAAGCTTTCTTT	CATSRAGQENTEAFF
-	-	13	TRBV7-8	TRBJ1-6	TGTGCCAGCAGACGGGGGGGGAGGTCACCCCTCCACTTT	CASRRGGRSPLHF
many	-	15	TRBV4-1	TRBJ2-1	TGCGCCAGCAGCCAACTACGACGGGCGGGCGGTGTGCAGTTCTTC	CASSQLRRAGGVQFF
-	TRBD2	14	TRBV20-1	TRBJ2-7	TGCAGTGCTAGAAAGGAGGGGAGGGCCTACGAGCAGTACTTC	CSARKEGRAYEQYF
-	-	14	TRBV5-1	TRBJ2-3	TGCGCCAGCAGCTTGTCCAGGATCACAGATACGCAGTATTTT	CASSLSRITDTQYF
-	TRBD2	14	TRBV24-1	TRBJ2-3	TGTGCCACCAATGGTTCGGCGGGCGGGAGGACGCAGTATTTT	CATNGSAGGRTQYF
many	-	16	TRBV5-8	TRBJ2-3	TGTGCCAGCAGCTCTCCAGGGAGTCTAGGCGCAGATACGCAGTATTTT	CASSSPGSLGADTQYF
many	-	15	TRBV9	TRBJ2-6	TGTGCCAGCAGCGTAGGGGGCCTCGGGGCCAACGTCCTGACTTTC	CASSVGGLGANVLTF
once	-	13	TRBV7-9	TRBJ2-7	TGTGCCAGCAGGCAGGGGAACTCCTACGAGCAGTACTTC	CASRQGNSYEQYF
few	-	15	TRBV5-1	TRBJ2-2	TGCGCCAGCAGCTTGGAAGCAGTTAACACCGGGGAGCTGTTTTTT	CASSLEAVNTGELFF
-	-	14	TRBV13	TRBJ1-2	TGTGCCAGCAGACCAGACAGTCATAACTATGGCTACACCTTC	CASRPDSHNYGYTF
-	TRBD1	14	TRBV19	TRBJ1-2	TGTGCCAGTAGTACCCTACAGACAGGGTATGGCTACACCTTC	CASSTLQTGYGYTF
-	TRBD1	14	TRBV15	TRBJ1-4	TGTGCCACCGCTAAGCGGGCGACAGGGGAAAAACTGCTTTTT	CATAKRATGEKLLF
-	-	13	TRBV2	TRBJ2-7	TGTGCCAGCAGTCTACAGGGAACGGACGAGCAGTACTTC	CASSLQGTDEQYF
many	TRBD2	14	TRBV12-3/TRBV12-4	TRBJ2-2	TGTGCCGGTAGCGGGGAGACCCTCCCGGGGGAGCTGTTTTTT	CAGSGETLPGELFF
-	-	15	TRBV14	TRBJ2-6	TGTGCCAGCAGCCAAGACCCATTAGGGGCCAACGTCCTGACTTTC	CASSQDPLGANVLTF
-	-	16	TRBV4-3	TRBJ2-1	TGCGCCAGCAGCCAAGAGTACCCAACTGGCTACAATGAGCAGTTCTTC	CASSQEYPTGYNEQFF
-	-	15	TRBV10-3	TRBJ2-7	TGTGCCATCAGTGAGTCGAAGGCAGGGTCCTACGAGCAGTACTTC	CAISESKAGSYEQYF
-	TRBD2	16	TRBV7-8	TRBJ2-1	TGTGCCAGCAGCTTAGGGGCTAGCGGGGGGGCGTATGAGCAGTTCTTC	CASSLGASGGAYEQFF
many	-	17	TRBV9	TRBJ2-6	TGTGCCAGCACCCGCGACGCAGCGCGGTCTGGGGCCAACGTCCTGACTTTC	CASTRDAARSGANVLTF
-	-	14	TRBV7-9	TRBJ2-5	TGTGCCAGCAGCCCAGGACGGCGAAACAAAGAGCGGTTCTTC	CASSPGRRNKERFF
few	TRBD1	14	TRBV7-9	TRBJ2-3	TGTGCCAGCAGCGATCCAGGGGGAACAGATACGCAGTATTTT	CASSDPGGTDTQYF
few	-	14	TRBV10-2	TRBJ1-3	TGCGCCAGCAGTGAAGGGGTTGGTGGAAACACCATATATTTT	CASSEGVGGNTIYF
-	-	16	TRBV7-9	TRBJ1-4	TGTGCCAGCAGCTTAGGGGTCACAGGGAATAATGAAAAACTGTTTTTT	CASSLGVTGNNEKLFF
-	TRBD1	17	TRBV19	TRBJ2-3	TGTGCCAGTAGTATTCGACTATCCACAGGGGGTGCAGATACGCAGTATTTT	CASSIRLSTGGADTQYF
many	TRBD1	16	TRBV15	TRBJ1-3	TGTGCCACCAGCAGAGATCTTGGGACAGTGACAAACACCATATATTTT	CATSRDLGTVTNTIYF